The 20 T cell receptor beta chains reported below all come from one sample, sequenced in a study of cytomegalovirus exposure and HLA in healthy donors. The PCR used 60 Vbeta and 13 Jbeta primers. TCRdb's copy holds only in-frame clones and misses some; the assay was immunoSEQ multiplex PCR. This sample carries around 220,000 clones, approximately 83% of them seen once, and the ten largest clones take over 1.1%. Sequenced: PBMCs. These receptor sequences come from a girl between 5 and 17 years old in good health and CMV-seronegative.

CDR3 coding DNA: TGTGCCAGCGGTAGCGGGGGGTCCACAGATACGCAGTATTTT. It encodes CASGSGGSTDTQYF. The chain recombines TRBV28 with TRBJ2-3; 10 bases are shared with TRBD2. With 8 bases clipped from V and 2 bases from J, the junction kept 4 bases outside the gene matches. Germline values: CDR1 MDHEN, CDR2 SYDVKM. CDR3 length: 14 amino acids. The variable domain in full, completed from reference TRBV28 and TRBJ2-3, reads DVKVTQSSRYLVKRTGEKVFLECVQDMDHENMFWYRQDPGLGLRLIYFSYDVKMKEKGDIPEGYSVSREKKERFSLILESASTNQTSMYLCASGSGGSTDTQYFGPGTRLTVL.

The chain combines TRBV7-7 with TRBJ2-1, with TRBD2 as a possible D gene (5 bases). CDR1 is SSHAT, CDR2 FNYEAQ, per germline (reference sequence). The V end lost 4 bases, the J end lost 8 bases, and 12 bases lay between the germline ends. CDR3 length: 13 residues. This CDR3 is CASSSSSFDEQFF. DNA for the CDR3: TGTGCCAGCAGCTCTTCTAGCTTTGATGAGCAGTTCTTC.

This chain connects TRBV7-8 to TRBJ2-1; 9 bases align to TRBD2. Germline V gene lookup returns CDR1 SGHVS and CDR2 FQNEAQ. The CDR3 has 16 amino acids. V lost 5 bases and J lost 7; bases outside the gene matches: 12. Here the CDR3 DNA reads TGTGCCAGCAGCATCCTGTGGGCGGGAGGGACGAATGAGCAGTTCTTC. It yields the protein CASSILWAGGTNEQFF.

The chain has TRBV28 and TRBJ1-2, with D perhaps TRBD1 (5 bases). The CDR3 is 14 residues long. Germline CDR1 MDHEN, CDR2 SYDVKM. V was cut by 2 bases and J by 6 bases, with 13 bases left in between. The chain's CDR3 is CASSLMWGGDGYTF. The CDR3 coding sequence is TGTGCCAGCAGTTTAATGTGGGGGGGGGATGGCTACACCTTC.

V gene TRBV19 combines with J gene TRBJ1-2; a possible D gene is TRBD1 (5 bases). V lost 5 bases to trimming and J lost 8 bases, with 12 bases between them. The CDR3 covers 12 residues. CDR1 and CDR2 from the germline V gene are LNHDA and SQIVND (reference sequence). DNA of the CDR3: TGTGCCAGTAGTCCGAGGAGGGGAGGCTACACCTTC. Translated, it gives CASSPRRGGYTF. Full variable domain (outside the CDR3, taken from reference TRBV19 and TRBJ1-2): DGGITQSPKYLFRKEGQNVTLSCEQNLNHDAMYWYRQDPGQGLRLIYYSQIVNDFQKGDIAEGYSVSREKKESFPLTVTSAQKNPTAFYLCASSPRRGGYTFGSGTRLTVV.

The chain combines TRBV18 with TRBJ1-2; 11 bases are shared with TRBD1. This CDR3 is 16 amino acids long. Looked up from germline, CDR1 is KGHSH and CDR2 is LQKENI. The V gene end was trimmed by 3 bases and the J gene end by 3 bases; junction bases not matched to a gene: 6. The CDR3: CASSPRRTGGDYGYTF. The CDR3 DNA follows: TGTGCCAGCTCACCCCGCCGGACAGGGGGCGACTATGGCTACACCTTC.

The V and J genes are TRBV11-2 and TRBJ2-3; the match to TRBD2 covers 11 bases. The CDR3 runs to 15 residues. The J segment lost 5 bases and the V segment lost 1 base, leaving 2 bases of the junction unmatched. Germline values: CDR1 SGHAT, CDR2 FQNNGV. Here the CDR3 reads CASSLGLAGLDTQYF. The DNA for the CDR3 is TGTGCCAGCAGCTTAGGACTAGCGGGGTTAGATACGCAGTATTTT.

CDR3 coding DNA: TGTGCCAGCAGCCCGTTAGTAGCGGCTAACCGAAGGTACAATGAGCAGTTCTTC. It specifies CASSPLVAANRRYNEQFF. V is TRBV7-3 and J is TRBJ2-1, with D maybe TRBD2 (6 bases). Trimming stripped 5 bases from V and 4 bases from J, with 24 bases between. Per germline, CDR1 SGHTA and CDR2 FQGTGA. CDR3 size: 18 residues.

The chain combines TRBV5-1 with TRBJ1-1; TRBD1 matches at 7 bases. In germline, CDR1 is SGHRS, CDR2 YFSETQ. This CDR3 is built from 16 residues. With 0 bases clipped from V and 0 bases from J, the junction kept 5 bases outside the gene matches. This CDR3 is CASSLGTGQMNTEAFF. The CDR3 coding sequence is TGCGCCAGCAGCTTGGGGACAGGCCAAATGAACACTGAAGCTTTCTTT. The variable domain in full, with the rest retrieved from reference TRBV5-1 and TRBJ1-1, is KAGVTQTPRYLIKTRGQQVTLSCSPISGHRSVSWYQQTPGQGLQFLFEYFSETQRNKGNFPGRFSGRQFSNSRSEMNVSTLELGDSALYLCASSLGTGQMNTEAFFGQGTRLTVV.

This clone appeared once. The gene calls are TRBV15 and TRBJ2-5, with 7 nucleotides matching TRBD2. Germline trimming cut 0 bases from V and 4 bases from J; bases unmatched to any gene: 5. Germline V gives CDR1 LNHNV, CDR2 YYDKDF (reference sequence). The CDR3 sequence is 15 residues long. The CDR3 coding sequence is TGTGCCACCAGCAGAGAAATAGCGGGTCTAGAGACCCAGTACTTC. It encodes CATSREIAGLETQYF. Looking up the rest from reference TRBV15 and TRBJ2-5 gives the full variable domain: DAMVIQNPRYQVTQFGKPVTLSCSQTLNHNVMYWYQQKSSQAPKLLFHYYDKDFNNEADTPDNFQSRRPNTSFCFLDIRSPGLGDTAMYLCATSREIAGLETQYFGPGTRLLVL.

The rearrangement uses TRBV9 and TRBJ1-1; the D gene is possibly TRBD1 (5 bases). In germline, CDR1 is SGDLS, CDR2 YYNGEE. V was clipped by 1 base and J by 4 bases, with 11 bases between them. This CDR3 spans 14 amino acids. The DNA for the CDR3 is TGTGCCAGCAGCGTAAGAGTGGGGGGCACTGAAGCTTTCTTT. Residues: CASSVRVGGTEAFF. Complete variable domain (other parts from reference TRBV9 and TRBJ1-1): DSGVTQTPKHLITATGQRVTLRCSPRSGDLSVYWYQQSLDQGLQFLIQYYNGEERAKGNILERFSAQQFPDLHSELNLSSLELGDSALYFCASSVRVGGTEAFFGQGTRLTVV.

V gene TRBV5-6 combines with J gene TRBJ1-2, with D unclear. Germline assignment: CDR1 SGHDT and CDR2 YYEEEE. The CDR3 length is 14 residues. Trimming took 0 bases from V and 1 from J, leaving 7 bases between them. The CDR3 region has the DNA TGTGCCAGCAGCTTGGGACACCTTAACTATGGCTACACCTTC. As protein: CASSLGHLNYGYTF.

The rearrangement uses TRBV18 and TRBJ2-5; TRBD1 agrees at 8 bases. V lost 4 bases and J lost 4; bases outside the gene matches: 11. This CDR3 has 16 amino acids. The germline V gene has CDR1 KGHSH and CDR2 LQKENI. CDR3 sequence: CASSLDRETALETQYF. CDR3 coding DNA: TGTGCCAGCTCACTGGACAGGGAGACGGCCTTAGAGACCCAGTACTTC.

This chain links TRBV6-1 with TRBJ2-7; TRBD2 matches 7 bases. The CDR3 is 15 residues long. The germline V gene has CDR1 MNHNS and CDR2 SASEGT. V was pared by 7 bases and J by 0 bases, with 9 bases of the junction left unmatched. CDR3 in amino acids: CASTLSGGSSYEQYF. The CDR3 coding sequence is TGTGCCAGCACTCTGTCGGGGGGTAGCTCCTACGAGCAGTACTTC.

This chain uses TRBV18 with TRBJ2-7; 7 bases line up with TRBD2. From germline, CDR1 is KGHSH and CDR2 LQKENI. The CDR3 has 15 residues. Germline trimming cut 0 bases from V and 2 bases from J; bases unmatched to any gene: 4. For the CDR3, the DNA is TGTGCCAGCTCACCACCGGCAGGGACTACCTACGAGCAGTACTTC. This sequence encodes CASSPPAGTTYEQYF.

This clone was counted a few times. The gene calls are TRBV6-5 and TRBJ1-6; 11 bases map to TRBD1. Germline loops: CDR1 MNHEY, CDR2 SVGAGI. CDR3 length equals 14 residues. V dropped 7 bases and J dropped 7; count of bases not matched to a gene: 3. DNA for the CDR3: TGTGCCAGCACCCGGGACAGGGGGAATTCACCCCTCCACTTT. Translation gives CASTRDRGNSPLHF.

This chain connects TRBV28 to TRBJ1-4, with 9 bases matching TRBD1. The V gene end was trimmed by 8 bases and the J gene end by 6 bases; junction bases not matched to a gene: 1. The germline gives CDR1 MDHEN, CDR2 SYDVKM. There are 12 residues in the CDR3. The CDR3 loop reads CASGTGYEKLFF. In DNA, the CDR3 is TGTGCCAGCGGGACAGGGTATGAAAAACTGTTTTTT.

This clone showed up just once. The chain employs TRBV10-3 and TRBJ2-5; D perhaps matches TRBD1 (6 bases). V was clipped by 9 bases and J by 4 bases, with 15 bases between them. CDR3 length equals 13 residues. Germline CDR1 and CDR2: ENHRY and SYGVKD. In nucleotides, the CDR3 is TGTGCCATTGACCAGGGGCCTGGAGAGACCCAGTACTTC. Its translation: CAIDQGPGETQYF.

This clone came up a few times. This chain connects TRBV27 to TRBJ2-7, with D hard to call. CDR3 length equals 13 residues. V was cut by 0 bases and J by 2 bases, with 5 bases left in between. Germline V gene data show CDR1 as MNHEY and CDR2 as SMNVEV (reference sequence). The CDR3 reads CASSLSPAYEQYF. The CDR3, as DNA: TGTGCCAGCAGTTTATCCCCCGCCTACGAGCAGTACTTC.

CDR3 protein: CASSQVITDTQYF. CDR3 DNA sequence: TGCGCCAGCAGCCAAGTCATCACAGATACGCAGTATTTT. The V call is TRBV4-1, the J call TRBJ2-3; D is unclear. Trimming took 1 base from V and 2 from J, leaving 4 bases between them. The CDR3 spans 13 residues. CDR1 is MGHRA and CDR2 is YSYEKL in the germline V gene.